The T cell receptor (beta chain) under discussion was sequenced for a study of patients and donors after allogeneic stem cell transplantation (dated by TCRdb to 2019 to 2021). Libraries were made using RT-PCR. Instrument used: NextSeq 550. TCRdb trimmed public reads at Q25 via fastp, called clones via MiXCR and kept in-frame beta chains. Each CDR3 protein appears once, grouped with its most common genes and DNA. The sample table shows 900,000 to 1,000,000 distinct CDR3 sequences, and roughly 17% are seen once. The ten largest clonotypes hold 5.5% to 6.5% of the sample. Concerning this clonotype: It has no known antigen specificity. No quality values exist for individual bases; no much larger clone is one base distant.

In the germline V gene (reference sequence), CDR1 corresponds to SEHNR and CDR2 to FQNEAQ. Clipping removes 5 bases from V and 3 bases from J, with 4 as the unmatched junction base count. The CDR3 sequence holds 14 residues, the cysteine and phenylalanine included. The CDR3 DNA has 42 bases and is translated from base 1. The TCR was taken from a human donor who was either an allogeneic HSCT recipient or a stem cell or donor lymphocyte infusion donor (not recorded which). It is not recorded whose cells these are; they may come from a transplant donor. The chain couples TRBV7-9 to TRBJ1-5; TRBD1 aligns with 7 central bases. Sequences were obtained from blood, either unsorted or a sorted T cell fraction (not recorded which). DNA sequence: TGTGCCAGCAGCCACGACAGGGACAATCAGCCCCAGCATTTT. This translates into CASSHDRDNQPQHF.